Following are 29 T cell receptor beta chains from one sample sequenced in a study of T cell responses to AZD1222 COVID-19 vaccine. Method: immunoSEQ multiplex PCR; TCRdb's copy keeps in-frame clones and lacks some. The sample consists of 95,000 to 150,000 clones, roughly 91% of them appearing once. This material consisted of peripheral blood, taken on day 0 of AZD1222 vaccination. The receptors derive from an adult in good health.

This clone was counted only a few times. The gene calls are TRBV14 and TRBJ2-7; no clear D gene. The CDR3 runs to 12 residues. V lost 9 bases and J lost 1, with 10 bases in between. The germline V gene has CDR1 SGHDN and CDR2 FVKESK. The CDR3 protein is CARTVRSYEQYF. The CDR3 region has the DNA TGTGCCAGGACGGTGCGTTCCTACGAGCAGTACTTC.

The chain carries TRBV9 and TRBJ2-3, with 10 bases matching TRBD2. The CDR3 extends over 15 amino acids. With V trimmed by 0 bases and J by 7 bases, 5 bases remained unmatched. Germline CDR1 reads SGDLS; CDR2 reads YYNGEE. CDR3 protein: CASSVASGGAHTQYF. In nucleotides, the CDR3 is TGTGCCAGCAGCGTAGCAAGCGGGGGGGCCCATACGCAGTATTTT. Variable domain in full (rest from reference TRBV9 and TRBJ2-3): DSGVTQTPKHLITATGQRVTLRCSPRSGDLSVYWYQQSLDQGLQFLIQYYNGEERAKGNILERFSAQQFPDLHSELNLSSLELGDSALYFCASSVASGGAHTQYFGPGTRLTVL.

V gene TRBV7-9 combines with J gene TRBJ2-1; 10 bases fit TRBD1. The CDR3 sequence is 15 residues long. Per the germline V gene, CDR1 is SEHNR and CDR2 is FQNEAQ (reference sequence). The ends lost 3 bases at V and 4 bases at J; junction bases unmatched: 3. The DNA of the CDR3 is TGTGCCAGCAGCTTTGGGACAGGGGAGTACAATGAGCAGTTCTTC. Translated: CASSFGTGEYNEQFF.

The V gene is TRBV5-5, the J gene TRBJ2-7; 9 bases fit TRBD1. Germline values: CDR1 SGHKS, CDR2 YYEKEE (reference sequence). This CDR3 has 14 amino acids. V shed 5 bases and J 2 bases; nucleotides not matched to a gene: 5. CDR3 DNA: TGTGCCAGCAGGAGACAGGGGGGGGCCTACGAGCAGTACTTC. Translation gives CASRRQGGAYEQYF.

J is TRBJ1-1 and V is TRBV6-4; D unresolved. The ends were cut back, 0 bases at V and 10 bases at J, with 18 bases in the middle. From germline, CDR1 is MRHNA and CDR2 SNTAGT. This CDR3 has 15 amino acids. CDR3 sequence: CASSDSNVRHRGAFF. CDR3 bases: TGTGCCAGCAGTGACTCGAATGTCCGTCACCGTGGAGCTTTCTTT.

V and J are TRBV5-1 and TRBJ1-6; TRBD1 is a possible D gene (5 bases). Trimming removed 5 bases at V and 0 bases at J, with 15 bases between. The germline V gene encodes CDR1 SGHRS and CDR2 YFSETQ. CDR3 length: 17 amino acids. The CDR3 nucleotides are TGCGCCAGCAGAGGGGACGCACAAAACTCCTATAATTCACCCCTCCACTTT. Amino acids: CASRGDAQNSYNSPLHF.

This chain connects TRBV11-2 to TRBJ2-1; 7 nucleotides line up with TRBD1. This CDR3 has 18 amino acids. V shed 1 base, J shed 3 bases, and the junction held 12 bases outside the gene matches. Germline V CDR1 and CDR2: SGHAT, FQNNGV. CDR3 in amino acids: CASSLGAPDRTLYNEQFF. In DNA form, the CDR3 reads TGTGCCAGCAGCTTAGGGGCCCCGGACAGGACCCTCTACAATGAGCAGTTCTTC.

The chain recombines TRBV5-1 with TRBJ2-3; no definite D call. The CDR3 is 15 residues long. Trimming cost V 2 bases and J 5 bases, with 15 bases left between them. The germline V gene encodes CDR1 SGHRS and CDR2 YFSETQ. CDR3 region: CASSLYSLGLDTQYF. The CDR3 DNA reads as TGCGCCAGCAGCTTATACAGCCTCGGATTAGATACGCAGTATTTT.

This chain links TRBV12-3 or TRBV12-4 with TRBJ1-1, with D unclear. V was cut by 6 bases and J by 7 bases, with 12 bases left in between. The CDR3 runs to 12 residues. Here the CDR3 DNA reads TGTGCCAGCAGCCTCGCCGGATTTGAAGCTTTCTTT. This codes for CASSLAGFEAFF.

The chain has TRBV13 and TRBJ2-5; 10 nucleotides line up with TRBD2. V gave up 6 bases and J gave up 5 bases; unmatched junction bases: 15. The germline CDR1 and CDR2 sequences are PRHDT and FYEKMQ (reference sequence). CDR3 size: 17 residues. The CDR3 is CASSTSRLAGAEETQYF. The CDR3 DNA follows: TGTGCCAGCAGTACATCTCGCCTAGCGGGGGCCGAGGAGACCCAGTACTTC.

This clone was observed once. The CDR3 coding sequence is TGTGCCAGCAGGTGGGGGGGACAGGGATCCTACGAGCAGTACTTC. Encoded protein: CASRWGGQGSYEQYF. The rearrangement uses TRBV2 and TRBJ2-7, with TRBD1 matching over 9 bases. The CDR3 has 15 amino acids. With 6 bases clipped from V and 1 base from J, the junction kept 7 bases outside the gene matches. CDR1 SNHLY and CDR2 FYNNEI come from the germline V gene.

The rearrangement links TRBV7-2 to TRBJ1-1; the D is unclear. The ends were cut back, 5 bases at V and 7 bases at J, with 20 bases in the middle. The CDR3 runs 15 residues. CDR1 and CDR2 (germline): SGHTA, FQGNSA. The CDR3 sequence is CASSDGPSLASEAFF. The CDR3 nucleotides read TGTGCCAGCAGCGACGGACCCTCTTTAGCCAGTGAAGCTTTCTTT.

The rearrangement uses TRBV7-8 and TRBJ2-1; 15 bases are a match to TRBD2. The CDR3 is 16 residues long. V gave up 5 bases and J gave up 9 bases; unmatched junction bases: 8. Germline CDR1 is SGHVS and CDR2 is FQNEAQ. The CDR3 protein is CASSPRTSGGALEQFF. The CDR3 region has the DNA TGTGCCAGCAGCCCGCGGACTAGCGGGGGGGCACTTGAGCAGTTCTTC.

The chain links TRBV5-1 to TRBJ2-5; TRBD1 matches 7 bases. Germline CDR1 is SGHRS and CDR2 is YFSETQ. The CDR3 has 14 residues. V was clipped by 4 bases and J by 1 base; unmatched bases: 4. The CDR3 protein is CASSPRDSQETQYF. CDR3 nucleotide sequence: TGCGCCAGCAGCCCCCGGGACAGCCAAGAGACCCAGTACTTC.

This clone was detected a few times. The chain links TRBV7-9 to TRBJ1-2, with 7 bases aligning to TRBD1. This CDR3 has 15 residues. Germline assignment: CDR1 SEHNR and CDR2 FQNEAQ (reference sequence). J lost 1 base, V lost 1 base, and 3 bases had no gene match. CDR3 bases: TGTGCCAGCAGCTTAGTAGGGACAGATAACTATGGCTACACCTTC. Protein sequence: CASSLVGTDNYGYTF.

A few counts support this clone. V and J are TRBV5-8 and TRBJ1-2; possible D gene TRBD1, 6 bases. The CDR3 runs 14 residues. V shed 3 bases and J shed 4 bases, with 13 bases lying between them. Germline CDR1 is SGHTS and CDR2 is YDEGEE. The CDR3 sequence: CASSSRGQTYGYTF. In DNA, the CDR3 is TGTGCCAGCAGCTCCAGGGGTCAGACCTATGGCTACACCTTC.

This rearrangement joins TRBV3-1 (or the pseudogene TRBV3-2) to TRBJ2-1; D is unclear. Germline CDR1 reads LGHDT; CDR2 reads YNNKEL (reference sequence). The germline V and J ends were trimmed by 3 bases and 4 bases, with 10 bases remaining between them. The length of the CDR3 is 14 residues. The CDR3 loop reads CASSHRAAYNEQFF. The DNA of the CDR3 is TGTGCCAGCAGCCATCGGGCCGCGTACAATGAGCAGTTCTTC.

V usage is TRBV4-1 and J usage is TRBJ2-5; 10 bases line up with TRBD2. V lost 1 base and J lost 0; bases outside the gene matches: 8. The germline CDR1 and CDR2 sequences are MGHRA and YSYEKL. This CDR3 region has 18 residues. CDR3 bases: TGCGCCAGCAGCCAAGCTCCTGTTAGCGGGGGGTACCAAGAGACCCAGTACTTC. Protein product: CASSQAPVSGGYQETQYF.

This clone has only a few counts. The J gene is TRBJ2-6, the V gene TRBV27; the D is unclear. The CDR3 runs 13 residues. The germline V gene encodes CDR1 MNHEY and CDR2 SMNVEV (reference sequence). Trimming took off 6 bases at V and 4 bases at J, with 7 bases between the two ends. This chain's CDR3 is CASRGTGANVLTF. The CDR3 nucleotides read TGTGCCAGCAGGGGAACAGGGGCCAACGTCCTGACTTTC.

CDR3 protein: CASSSPPTKGTDTQYF. In nucleotides, the CDR3 is TGTGCCAGCAGCTCGCCCCCAACCAAGGGGACAGATACGCAGTATTTT. The genes are TRBV5-4 and TRBJ2-3, with a possible D match to TRBD1 (5 bases). The germline CDR1 and CDR2 sequences are SGHNT and YYREEE (reference sequence). V gave up 3 bases and J gave up 3 bases, with 17 bases separating them. CDR3 length: 16 amino acids.

The chain joins TRBV3-1 (or the pseudogene TRBV3-2) to TRBJ2-7; possibly TRBD1 for D (6 bases). This CDR3 is 13 amino acids long. Germline-derived CDR1 and CDR2 are LGHDT and YNNKEL (reference sequence). With 1 base removed from V and 5 bases from J, the gap between germline ends came to 9 bases. The CDR3 DNA is TGTGCCAGCAGCCAAGGGCCAGGGGACGAGCAGTACTTC. This translates into CASSQGPGDEQYF.

The CDR3 DNA reads as TGTGCCAGTAGTGCCCTAGCTACAGTATCGCGAGATACGCAGTATTTT. It translates to CASSALATVSRDTQYF. This chain joins TRBV19 and TRBJ2-3, with D perhaps matching TRBD2 (5 bases). The CDR3 runs 16 residues. Germline V gene lookup returns CDR1 LNHDA and CDR2 SQIVND (reference sequence). V was trimmed by 5 bases and J by 5 bases, leaving 20 bases between them.

The V and J genes are TRBV6-1 and TRBJ2-1; 9 bases are shared with TRBD1. The germline CDR1 and CDR2 sequences are MNHNS and SASEGT. The V segment lost 4 bases and the J segment 10 bases; nucleotides outside the gene matches: 14. This CDR3 comprises 16 residues. CDR3 nucleotides: TGTGCCAGCAGTGGCGCCGGGACAGGGTTGTACCGCGAGCAGTTCTTC. This codes for CASSGAGTGLYREQFF.

The gene calls are TRBV30 and TRBJ1-6, with unresolved D. The CDR3 contains 13 residues. Germline CDR1 reads GTSNPN; CDR2 reads SVGIG (reference sequence). Trimming cost V 2 bases and J 10 bases, with 12 bases left between them. CDR3 sequence: CAWSRGGMSPLHF. The DNA for the CDR3 is TGTGCCTGGAGTCGGGGAGGGATGTCACCCCTCCACTTT.

There are a few counts of this clone. DNA for the CDR3: TGTGCCAGTAGTAACAACCAGGGTTTGGGTCAGCCCCAGCATTTT. Translating gives CASSNNQGLGQPQHF. The chain has TRBV19 and TRBJ1-5, with a tentative D call TRBD1 (5 bases). This CDR3 comprises 15 residues. With 4 bases removed from V and 6 bases from J, the gap between germline ends came to 16 bases. Germline values: CDR1 LNHDA, CDR2 SQIVND (reference sequence).

V is TRBV5-4 and J is TRBJ1-3; the D gene is possibly TRBD1 (5 bases). Trimming took off 4 bases at V and 9 bases at J, with 17 bases between the two ends. Germline CDR1 and CDR2: SGHNT and YYREEE (reference sequence). This CDR3 contains 14 residues. The CDR3, as DNA: TGTGCCAGCAGCACCTGGGACGGTCGGAGCACCATATATTTT. Its protein product is CASSTWDGRSTIYF.

This chain uses TRBV27 with TRBJ2-5; unclear D gene. CDR1 and CDR2 (germline): MNHEY, SMNVEV (reference sequence). The germline V and J ends were trimmed by 2 bases and 8 bases, with 12 bases remaining between them. CDR3 length equals 13 residues. The CDR3 sequence: CASSLGLLGTQYF. CDR3 bases: TGTGCCAGCAGTTTAGGGCTCCTTGGAACCCAGTACTTC.

The chain carries TRBV6-5 and TRBJ2-5; 8 positions agree with TRBD1. Per germline, CDR1 MNHEY and CDR2 SVGAGI. CDR3 length equals 13 residues. Unmatched junction bases numbered 7, after V lost 6 bases and J lost 7 bases. The CDR3 nucleotides are TGTGCCAGCAGGCAAACAGGGGGTGGGACCCAGTACTTC. This sequence encodes CASRQTGGGTQYF.

CDR3 DNA sequence: TGTGCCAGCAGCTCTGGACAGACCAATCAGCCCCAGCATTTT. Translating gives CASSSGQTNQPQHF. The chain combines TRBV5-6 with TRBJ1-5, with a tentative D call TRBD1 (6 bases). Per germline, CDR1 SGHDT and CDR2 YYEEEE. V lost 3 bases to trimming and J lost 3 bases, with 10 bases between them. The CDR3 spans 14 residues.